The sample holds one count of the clone carrying this TCR beta chain. Its antigen is still unknown. This record belongs to a study of OX40 agonist ivuxolimab in advanced cancers. TCRdb's copy holds only in-frame clones and misses some; the assay was immunoSEQ multiplex PCR. Of approximately 84,000 clones in the sample, approximately 90% were seen once. Between the trimmed V and J ends, which lost 5 bases and 5 bases, there was a span of 18 bases. CDR1 is SGHTA and CDR2 is FQGTGA in the germline V gene. The CDR3 has 16 residues. Whole-study findings and limits: Low normalized clonal expansion also occurred in some nonresponding patients.

The chain combines TRBV7-3 with TRBJ2-2; the D call may be TRBD1 or TRBD2 (5 bases each). Here the sequenced sample was CD4+ or CD8+ T cells sorted from blood, taken in a trial of the OX40 agonist ivuxolimab. This receptor was identified in an adult with an advanced solid tumor such as melanoma, head and neck, liver or kidney cancer. CDR3 in DNA: TGTGCCAGCAGCCCTGGGGGAAGAAGGGAGACCGGGGAGCTGTTTTTT. Its translation is CASSPGGRRETGELFF.